This TCR beta chain was sequenced for a study of TIL therapy for anti-PD-1-resistant metastatic lung cancer. V was pared by 11 bases and J by 4 bases, with 7 bases of the junction left unmatched. Germline CDR1 is MNHEY and CDR2 is SVGAGI. CDR3 length equals 12 residues. Time point specified: pre-treatment sample, taken before nivolumab and TIL therapy. The immunoSEQ assay was v3. This table comes from immunoSEQ multiplex PCR, and its TCRdb copy is limited to in-frame clones, with some not included. The sample contains 35,000 or so clones, 73% of which appear only once. Here the sequenced sample was blood, taken at baseline. This chain uses TRBV6-5 with TRBJ1-1; 7 bases are a match to TRBD1. The sequence was collected from a person between 30 and 79 years old with non-small cell lung cancer. CDR3 coding DNA: TGTGCCGCAAAGACAGGGAGCACTGAAGCTTTCTTT. Protein product: CAAKTGSTEAFF.